One sample yielded the 4 T cell receptor beta chains listed below, sequenced in a study of human T cells and chemical hapten exposure. One entry per CDR3 protein, called by TCRdb with MiXCR from the RACE reads. The sample records around 120,000 distinct CDR3 sequences, around an eighth being singletons. Time point of the sample: pre-sensitization, week 0. Stated treatment: therapeutic diphenylcyclopropenone sensitization with weekly scalp DPC. Sequencing was performed on whole blood, taken in connection with sensitization to the hapten diphenylcyclopropenone (DPC). Receptor source: a woman aged 18-30 years with alopecia areata. Some clones in this sample may be carry-over from other donors' samples.

The chain combines TRBV20-1 with TRBJ1-4; TRBD1 might be the D (5 bases). Germline assignment: CDR1 DFQATT and CDR2 SNEGSKA (reference sequence). The CDR3 is made up of 14 amino acids. V lost 6 bases and J lost 1, with 12 bases in between. Written as DNA, the CDR3 is TGCAGTGCCCTCTCTACAGGAACTAATGAAAAACTGTTTTTT. Protein sequence: CSALSTGTNEKLFF.

This clonotype was seen at least ten times. The chain links TRBV16 to TRBJ2-4; D not resolved. CDR1 is KGHSY and CDR2 is FQNENV in the germline V gene. Trimming stripped 1 base from V and 1 base from J, with 14 bases between. This CDR3 is 17 amino acids long. CDR3 nucleotides: TGTGCCAGCAGCCAATTAGACACCAGTATCGCCAAAAACATTCAGTACTTC. This translates into CASSQLDTSIAKNIQYF.

This rearrangement joins TRBV20-1 to TRBJ2-3; possible D gene TRBD2, 5 bases. Germline V gene sequence: CDR1 DFQATT, CDR2 SNEGSKA (reference sequence). Trimming took 2 bases from V and 3 from J, leaving 12 bases between them. CDR3 length equals 14 residues. The CDR3 here is CSARRTPGTDTQYF. The CDR3 DNA is TGCAGTGCTAGAAGGACGCCGGGGACAGATACGCAGTATTTT.

The chain carries TRBV6-5 and TRBJ1-6; no firm D call. There are 13 residues in the CDR3. Germline loops: CDR1 MNHEY, CDR2 SVGAGI. Trimming removed 7 bases at V and 9 bases at J, with 13 bases between. The CDR3 DNA reads TGTGCCAGCACCGAAACCGTGGGTTCACCCCTCCACTTT. Translating gives CASTETVGSPLHF.